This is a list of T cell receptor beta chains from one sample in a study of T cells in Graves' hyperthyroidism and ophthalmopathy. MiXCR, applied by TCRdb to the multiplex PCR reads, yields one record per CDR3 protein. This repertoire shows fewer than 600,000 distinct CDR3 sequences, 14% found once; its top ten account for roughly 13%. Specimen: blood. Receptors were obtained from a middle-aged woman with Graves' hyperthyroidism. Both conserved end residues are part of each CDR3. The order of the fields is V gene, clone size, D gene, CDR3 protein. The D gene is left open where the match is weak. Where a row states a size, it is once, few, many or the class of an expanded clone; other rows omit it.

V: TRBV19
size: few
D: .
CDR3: CASMRRGESGNTIYF

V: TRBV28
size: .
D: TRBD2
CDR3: CASRTSGRGGETQYF

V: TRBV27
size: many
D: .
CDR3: CASSMTRVSDTQYF

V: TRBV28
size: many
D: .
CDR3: CATSWDYEQYF

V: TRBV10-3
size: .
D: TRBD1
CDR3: CAISDSGTANEKLFF

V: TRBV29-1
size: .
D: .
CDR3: CSVESLRAPRADTQYF

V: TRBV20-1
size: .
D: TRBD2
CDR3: CSARAGGGSSYNEQFF

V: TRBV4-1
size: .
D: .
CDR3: CASSQASALGTDTQYF

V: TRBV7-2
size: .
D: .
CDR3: CASSASRGAGKLFF

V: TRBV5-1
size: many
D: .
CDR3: CASSLSSGAGYEQYF